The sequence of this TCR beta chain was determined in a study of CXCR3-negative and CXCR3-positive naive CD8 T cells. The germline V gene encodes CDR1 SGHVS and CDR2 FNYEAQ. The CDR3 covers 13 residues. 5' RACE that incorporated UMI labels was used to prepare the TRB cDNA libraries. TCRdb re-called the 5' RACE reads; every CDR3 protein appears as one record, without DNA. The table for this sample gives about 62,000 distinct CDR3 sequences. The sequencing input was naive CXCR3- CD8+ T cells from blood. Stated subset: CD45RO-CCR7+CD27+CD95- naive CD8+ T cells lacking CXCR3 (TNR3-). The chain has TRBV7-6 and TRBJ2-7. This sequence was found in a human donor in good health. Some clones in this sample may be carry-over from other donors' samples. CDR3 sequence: CASSLDGLGEQYF.